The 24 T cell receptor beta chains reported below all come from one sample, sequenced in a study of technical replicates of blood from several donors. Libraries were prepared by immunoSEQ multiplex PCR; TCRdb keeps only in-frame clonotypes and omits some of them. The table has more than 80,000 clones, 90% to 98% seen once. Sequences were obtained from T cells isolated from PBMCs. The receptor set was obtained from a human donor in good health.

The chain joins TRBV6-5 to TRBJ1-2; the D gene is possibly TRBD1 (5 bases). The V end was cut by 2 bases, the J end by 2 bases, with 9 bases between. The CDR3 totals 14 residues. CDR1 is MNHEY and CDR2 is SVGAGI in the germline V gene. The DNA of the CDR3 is TGTGCCAGCAGTTACAAGGGGCGCAACTATGGCTACACCTTC. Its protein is CASSYKGRNYGYTF.

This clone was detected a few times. CDR3 residues: CASSVDRGGGYTF. The DNA for the CDR3 is TGTGCCAGCAGCGTAGACAGGGGGGGTGGCTACACCTTC. The chain carries TRBV9 and TRBJ1-2; 8 bases are a match to TRBD1. CDR3 length: 13 residues. Trimming took 0 bases from V and 7 from J; bases not matched to a gene: 2. The germline V gene encodes CDR1 SGDLS and CDR2 YYNGEE.

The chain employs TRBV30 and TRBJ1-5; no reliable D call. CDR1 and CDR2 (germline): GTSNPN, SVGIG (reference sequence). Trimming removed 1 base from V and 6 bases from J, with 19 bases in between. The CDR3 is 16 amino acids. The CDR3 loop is CAWSASQFVVGQPQHF. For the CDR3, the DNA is TGTGCCTGGAGTGCTTCACAGTTCGTTGTAGGTCAGCCCCAGCATTTT.

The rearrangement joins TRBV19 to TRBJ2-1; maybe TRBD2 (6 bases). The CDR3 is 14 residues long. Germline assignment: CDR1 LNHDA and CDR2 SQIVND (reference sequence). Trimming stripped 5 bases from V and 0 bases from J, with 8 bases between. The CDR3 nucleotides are TGTGCCAGTAGTCTAGCGAGCTCCTACAATGAGCAGTTCTTC. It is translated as CASSLASSYNEQFF.

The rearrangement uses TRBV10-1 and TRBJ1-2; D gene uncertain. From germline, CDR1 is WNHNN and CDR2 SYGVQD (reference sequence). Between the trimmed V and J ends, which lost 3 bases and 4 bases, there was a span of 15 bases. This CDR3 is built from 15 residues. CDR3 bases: TGCGCCAGCAGTGATAAATTCCTGGCTGGCTATGGCTACACCTTC. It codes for CASSDKFLAGYGYTF.

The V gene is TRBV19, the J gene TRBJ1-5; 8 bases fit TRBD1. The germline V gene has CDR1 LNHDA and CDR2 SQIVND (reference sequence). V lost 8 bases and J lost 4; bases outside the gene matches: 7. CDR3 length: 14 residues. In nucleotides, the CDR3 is TGTGCCAGTTCCTGGGACAGGCGTAATCAGCCCCAGCATTTT. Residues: CASSWDRRNQPQHF.

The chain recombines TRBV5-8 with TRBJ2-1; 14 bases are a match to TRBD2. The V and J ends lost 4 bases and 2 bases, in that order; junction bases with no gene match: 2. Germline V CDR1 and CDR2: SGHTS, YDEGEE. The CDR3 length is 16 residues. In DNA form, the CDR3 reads TGTGCCAGCAGCGCGGGACTAGCGGGAGCCTACAATGAGCAGTTCTTC. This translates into CASSAGLAGAYNEQFF.

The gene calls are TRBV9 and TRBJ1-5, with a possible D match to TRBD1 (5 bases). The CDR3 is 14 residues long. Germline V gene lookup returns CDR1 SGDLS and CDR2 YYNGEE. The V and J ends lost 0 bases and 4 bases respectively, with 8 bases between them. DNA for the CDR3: TGTGCCAGCAGCGTAGGGGGCGAGAATCAGCCCCAGCATTTT. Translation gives CASSVGGENQPQHF.

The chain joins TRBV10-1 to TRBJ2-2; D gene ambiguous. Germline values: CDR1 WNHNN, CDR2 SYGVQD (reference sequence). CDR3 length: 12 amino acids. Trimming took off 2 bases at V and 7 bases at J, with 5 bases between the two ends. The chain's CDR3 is CASSETSGELFF. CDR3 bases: TGCGCCAGCAGTGAGACCAGCGGGGAGCTGTTTTTT.

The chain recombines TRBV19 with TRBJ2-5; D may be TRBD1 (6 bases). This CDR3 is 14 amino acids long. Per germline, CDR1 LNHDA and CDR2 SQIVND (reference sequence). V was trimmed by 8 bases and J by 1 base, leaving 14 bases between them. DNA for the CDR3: TGTGCCAGTGCTTGGGGGCCTCGCCAAGAGACCCAGTACTTC. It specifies CASAWGPRQETQYF.

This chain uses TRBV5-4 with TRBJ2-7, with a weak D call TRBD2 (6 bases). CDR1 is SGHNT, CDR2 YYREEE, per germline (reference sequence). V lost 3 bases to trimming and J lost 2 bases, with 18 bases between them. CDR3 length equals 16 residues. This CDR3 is CASSSRDWGSAYEQYF. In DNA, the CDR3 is TGTGCCAGCAGCTCCCGGGACTGGGGTTCGGCCTACGAGCAGTACTTC.

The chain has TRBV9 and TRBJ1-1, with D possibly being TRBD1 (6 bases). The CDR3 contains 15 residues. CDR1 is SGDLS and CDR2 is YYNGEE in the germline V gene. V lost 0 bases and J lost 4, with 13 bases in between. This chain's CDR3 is CASSVGGTWTTEAFF. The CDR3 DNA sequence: TGTGCCAGCAGCGTAGGTGGGACATGGACCACTGAAGCTTTCTTT.

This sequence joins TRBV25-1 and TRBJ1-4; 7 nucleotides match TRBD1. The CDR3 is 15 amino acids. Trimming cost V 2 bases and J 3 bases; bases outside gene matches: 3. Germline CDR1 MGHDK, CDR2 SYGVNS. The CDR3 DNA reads TGTGCCAGCAGTGAACCGACAGGGCCTAATGAAAAACTGTTTTTT. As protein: CASSEPTGPNEKLFF.

CDR3: CASYRDGYTF. In DNA, the CDR3 is TGTGCCAGCTACAGGGATGGCTACACCTTC. This chain uses TRBV28 with TRBJ1-2; D perhaps matches TRBD1 (6 bases). The CDR3 extends over 10 amino acids. In germline, CDR1 is MDHEN, CDR2 SYDVKM. The V end was cut by 8 bases, the J end by 6 bases, with 7 bases between.

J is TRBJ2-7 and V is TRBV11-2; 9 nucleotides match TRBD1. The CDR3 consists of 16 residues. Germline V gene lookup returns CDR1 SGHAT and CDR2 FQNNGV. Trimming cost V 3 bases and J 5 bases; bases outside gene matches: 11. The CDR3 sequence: CASSFGSGTGSNEQYF. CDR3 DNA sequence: TGTGCCAGCAGCTTCGGCTCCGGGACAGGGTCCAACGAGCAGTACTTC.

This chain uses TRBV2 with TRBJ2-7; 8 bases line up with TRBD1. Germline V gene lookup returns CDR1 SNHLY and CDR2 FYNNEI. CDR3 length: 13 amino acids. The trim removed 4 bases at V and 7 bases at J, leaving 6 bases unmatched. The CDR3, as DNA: TGTGCCAGCAGTGTCCAGGGGGCGGGTGAGCAGTACTTC. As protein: CASSVQGAGEQYF.

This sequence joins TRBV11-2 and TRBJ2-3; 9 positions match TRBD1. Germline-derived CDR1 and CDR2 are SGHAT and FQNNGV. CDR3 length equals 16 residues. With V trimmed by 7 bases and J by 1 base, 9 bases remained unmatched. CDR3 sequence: CASTLQGAGGTDTQYF. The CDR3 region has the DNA TGTGCCAGCACCCTACAGGGGGCGGGGGGCACAGATACGCAGTATTTT.

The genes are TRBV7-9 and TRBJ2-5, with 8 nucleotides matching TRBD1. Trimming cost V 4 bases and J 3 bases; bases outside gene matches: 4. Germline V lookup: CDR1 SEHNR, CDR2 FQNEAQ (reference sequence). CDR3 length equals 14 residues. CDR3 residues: CASSWTGLKETQYF. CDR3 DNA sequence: TGTGCCAGCAGCTGGACAGGGCTGAAAGAGACCCAGTACTTC. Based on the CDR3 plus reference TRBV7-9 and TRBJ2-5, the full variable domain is DTGVSQNPRHKITKRGQNVTFRCDPISEHNRLYWYRQTLGQGPEFLTYFQNEAQLEKSRLLSDRFSAERPKGSFSTLEIQRTEQGDSAMYLCASSWTGLKETQYFGPGTRLLVL.

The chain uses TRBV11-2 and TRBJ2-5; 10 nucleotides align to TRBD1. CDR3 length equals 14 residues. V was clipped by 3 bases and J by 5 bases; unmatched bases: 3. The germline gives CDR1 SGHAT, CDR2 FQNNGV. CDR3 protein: CASSLGQGRETQYF. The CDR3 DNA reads TGTGCCAGCAGCTTGGGACAGGGGCGGGAGACCCAGTACTTC.

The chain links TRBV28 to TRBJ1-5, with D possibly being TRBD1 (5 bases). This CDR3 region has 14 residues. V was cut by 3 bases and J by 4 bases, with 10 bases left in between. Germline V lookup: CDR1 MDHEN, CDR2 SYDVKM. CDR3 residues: CASSFGGENQPQHF. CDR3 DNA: TGTGCCAGCAGTTTCGGGGGGGAAAATCAGCCCCAGCATTTT.

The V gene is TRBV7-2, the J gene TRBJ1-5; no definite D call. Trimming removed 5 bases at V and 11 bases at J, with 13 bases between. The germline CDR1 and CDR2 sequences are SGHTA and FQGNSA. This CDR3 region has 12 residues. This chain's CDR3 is CASSPLYEAQHF. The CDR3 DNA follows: TGTGCCAGCAGCCCCCTCTACGAGGCCCAGCATTTT.

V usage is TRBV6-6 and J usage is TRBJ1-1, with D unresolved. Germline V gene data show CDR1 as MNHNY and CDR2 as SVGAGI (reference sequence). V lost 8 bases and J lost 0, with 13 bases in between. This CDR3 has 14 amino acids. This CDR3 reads CASGPQIMNTEAFF. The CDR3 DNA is TGTGCCAGCGGGCCACAGATCATGAACACTGAAGCTTTCTTT.

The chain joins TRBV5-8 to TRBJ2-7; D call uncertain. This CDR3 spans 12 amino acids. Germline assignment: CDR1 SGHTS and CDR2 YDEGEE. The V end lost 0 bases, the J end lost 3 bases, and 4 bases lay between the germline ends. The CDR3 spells CASSLASYEQYF. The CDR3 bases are TGTGCCAGCAGCTTGGCTAGCTACGAGCAGTACTTC.

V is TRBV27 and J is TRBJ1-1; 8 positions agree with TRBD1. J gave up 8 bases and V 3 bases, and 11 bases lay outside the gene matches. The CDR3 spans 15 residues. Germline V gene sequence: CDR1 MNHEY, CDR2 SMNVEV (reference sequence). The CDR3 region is CASSFLAGTGEEAFF. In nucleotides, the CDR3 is TGTGCCAGCAGTTTCTTAGCCGGGACAGGCGAGGAAGCTTTCTTT.